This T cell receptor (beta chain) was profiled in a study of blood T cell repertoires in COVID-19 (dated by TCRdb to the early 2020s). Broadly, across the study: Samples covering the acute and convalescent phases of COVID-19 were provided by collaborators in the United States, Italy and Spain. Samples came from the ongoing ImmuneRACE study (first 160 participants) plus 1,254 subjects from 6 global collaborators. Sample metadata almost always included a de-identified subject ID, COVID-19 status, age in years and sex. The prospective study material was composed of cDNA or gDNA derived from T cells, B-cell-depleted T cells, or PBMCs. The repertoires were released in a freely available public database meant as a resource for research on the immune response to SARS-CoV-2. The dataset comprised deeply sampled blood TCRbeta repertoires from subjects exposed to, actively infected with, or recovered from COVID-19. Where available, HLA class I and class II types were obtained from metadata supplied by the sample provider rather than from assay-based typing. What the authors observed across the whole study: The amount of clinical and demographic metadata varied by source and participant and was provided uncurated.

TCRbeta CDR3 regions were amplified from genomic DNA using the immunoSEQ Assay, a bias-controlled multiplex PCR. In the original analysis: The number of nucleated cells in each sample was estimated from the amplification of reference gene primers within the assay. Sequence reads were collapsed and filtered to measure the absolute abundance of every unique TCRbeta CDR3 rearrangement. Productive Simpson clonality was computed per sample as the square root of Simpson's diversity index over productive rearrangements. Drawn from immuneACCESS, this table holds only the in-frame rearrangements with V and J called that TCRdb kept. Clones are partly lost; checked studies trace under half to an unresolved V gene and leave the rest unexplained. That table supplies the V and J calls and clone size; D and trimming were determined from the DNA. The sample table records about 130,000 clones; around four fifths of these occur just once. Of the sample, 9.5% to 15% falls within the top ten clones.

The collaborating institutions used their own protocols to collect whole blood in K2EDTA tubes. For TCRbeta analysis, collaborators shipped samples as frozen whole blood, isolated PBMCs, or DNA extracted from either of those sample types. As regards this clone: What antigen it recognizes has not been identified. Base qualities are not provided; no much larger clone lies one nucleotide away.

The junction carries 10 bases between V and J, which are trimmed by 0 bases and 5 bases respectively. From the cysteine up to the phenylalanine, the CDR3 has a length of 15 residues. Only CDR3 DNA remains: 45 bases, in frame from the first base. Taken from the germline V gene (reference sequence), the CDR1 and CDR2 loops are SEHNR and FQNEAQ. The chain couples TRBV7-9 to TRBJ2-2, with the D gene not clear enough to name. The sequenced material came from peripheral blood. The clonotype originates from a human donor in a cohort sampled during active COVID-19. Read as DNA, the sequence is TGTGCCAGCAGCTTAGCCGGTATCCGGACCGGGGAGCTGTTTTTT. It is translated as CASSLAGIRTGELFF.